This T cell receptor beta chain was recorded in a study of T-cell memory formation after mild COVID-19. Whole-study findings and limits: There were some responding clones in pre-infection memory, which suggested that cross-reactive memory had joined. The authors did not confirm SARS-CoV-2 specificity of second-wave clones peaking day 37. Clones that contracted clustered mainly in CM and EM if CD4+ and in EMRA if CD8+.

V lost 6 bases to trimming and J lost 5 bases; unmatched junction nucleotides: 6. The CDR3 extends over 13 amino acids. Germline V gene sequence: CDR1 SGHVS, CDR2 FQNEAQ. In this sample, this clonotype turned up a few times. Its antigen is undetermined. TCRdb reanalysed the 5' RACE reads using MiXCR and keeps one entry per CDR3 protein. The sample gives roughly 190,000 distinct CDR3 sequences, about 27% of which show up once; 11% is in the top ten. This clonotype was sampled from an adult woman who had mild COVID-19 (a few samples of this study predate the infection). Cell type and time point are not known. The source material was PBMCs or a T cell subset sorted from them (not recorded which). The chain is built from TRBV7-8 and TRBJ2-7; 8 positions agree with TRBD1. CDR3 region: CASRRNRGNEQYF. DNA for the CDR3: TGTGCCAGCAGGAGGAACAGGGGGAACGAGCAGTACTTC.